This TCR beta chain comes out of a study of T-cell memory formation after mild COVID-19. General study findings and limits: Clones that contracted from day 15 to 85 were balanced CD4/CD8, while later expanders leaned CD4+. CD4+ contracting clones were mainly CM and EM; CD8+ ones, EMRA.

This clonotype was counted only a few times. The antigen is not known. Deletions cut 0 bases from V and 0 bases from J, with 8 bases between. The length of the CDR3 is 15 residues. The germline gives CDR1 SGHRS, CDR2 YFSETQ. Via MiXCR, TCRdb re-called the 5' RACE reads, giving one row per CDR3 protein. The table records 140,000 to 150,000 distinct CDR3 sequences, under 30% of them present only once. The TCR comes from an adult woman who had mild COVID-19 (a few samples of this study predate the infection). Cell type and time point are not known. This chain connects TRBV5-1 to TRBJ2-3; the D is unclear. Material: PBMCs or a T cell subset sorted from them (not recorded which). CDR3 residues: CASSLEVSSTDTQYF. The CDR3 DNA follows: TGCGCCAGCAGCTTGGAGGTTTCTAGCACAGATACGCAGTATTTT.